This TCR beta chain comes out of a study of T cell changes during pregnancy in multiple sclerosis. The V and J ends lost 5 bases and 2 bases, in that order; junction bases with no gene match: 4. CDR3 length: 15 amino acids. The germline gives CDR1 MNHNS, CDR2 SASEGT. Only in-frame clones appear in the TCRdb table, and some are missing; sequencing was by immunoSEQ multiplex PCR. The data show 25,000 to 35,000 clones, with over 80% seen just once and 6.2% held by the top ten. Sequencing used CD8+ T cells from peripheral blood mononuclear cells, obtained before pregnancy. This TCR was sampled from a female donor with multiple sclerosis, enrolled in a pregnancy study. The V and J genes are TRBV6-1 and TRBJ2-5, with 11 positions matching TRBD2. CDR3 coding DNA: TGTGCCAGCAGTTTGACTAGCGGGACTCAAGAGACCCAGTACTTC. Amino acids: CASSLTSGTQETQYF.